This T cell receptor beta chain was documented in a study of PD-1 blockade in classical Hodgkin lymphoma. Broader study findings: While CD8+ TCR diversity did not rise significantly by C4D1, CD4+ TCR diversity did.

This CDR3 has 13 residues. V shed 4 bases, J shed 6 bases, and the junction held 3 bases outside the gene matches. Germline V gene data show CDR1 as SGHRS and CDR2 as YFSETQ. Measured with immunoSEQ multiplex PCR; TCRdb has only the in-frame clones, and not every one. The sample lists 64,000 or so clones, 91% seen once, with about 9.4% in the top ten. Time point reported: cycle 4 day 1 (C4D1), after less than 7 weeks of nivolumab. Each patient relapsed following autologous stem cell transplantation, and prior brentuximab vedotin exposure differed. Best responses were complete response, partial response or progressive disease. A note on this clone: Its target is unknown.

This receptor was obtained from a human donor with classical Hodgkin lymphoma. This sample comprised peripheral blood mononuclear cells (PBMCs), obtained before the fourth cycle of nivolumab. The chain links TRBV5-1 to TRBJ2-1, with 8 positions matching TRBD2. The CDR3 nucleotides are TGCGCCAGCAGCACGGGACTAGTCAATGAGCAGTTCTTC. This encodes CASSTGLVNEQFF.